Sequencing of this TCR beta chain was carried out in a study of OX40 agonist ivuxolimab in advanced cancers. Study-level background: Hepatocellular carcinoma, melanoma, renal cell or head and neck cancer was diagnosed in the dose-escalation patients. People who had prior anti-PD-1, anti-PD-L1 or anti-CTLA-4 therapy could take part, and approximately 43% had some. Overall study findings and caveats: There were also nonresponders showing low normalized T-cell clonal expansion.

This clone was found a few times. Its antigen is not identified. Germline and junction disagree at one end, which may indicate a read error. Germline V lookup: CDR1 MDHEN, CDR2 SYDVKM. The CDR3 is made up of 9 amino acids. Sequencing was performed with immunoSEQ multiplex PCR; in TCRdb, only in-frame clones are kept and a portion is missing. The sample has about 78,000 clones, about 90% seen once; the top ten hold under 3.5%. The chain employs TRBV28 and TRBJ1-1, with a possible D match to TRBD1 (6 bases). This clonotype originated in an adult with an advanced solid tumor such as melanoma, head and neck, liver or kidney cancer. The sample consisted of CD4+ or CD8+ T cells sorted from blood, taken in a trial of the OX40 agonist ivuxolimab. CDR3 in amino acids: CASSLGHIF. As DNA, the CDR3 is TGTGCCAGCAGCCTGGGACATATTTTT.